This T cell receptor (beta chain) was documented in a study of T-cell reconstitution after alpha-beta-depleted transplantation in children. Molecular barcoding with unique molecular identifiers was used for the TCRbeta library. TCRdb reanalysed the PCR reads using MiXCR and keeps one entry per CDR3 protein. The sample carries roughly 300,000 distinct CDR3 sequences, about 10% recorded once. V was clipped by 7 bases and J by 2 bases, with 13 bases between them. The CDR3 has 14 residues. The TCR was taken from a human donor who donated a stem cell graft to a child with SCID. Sequences were derived from PBMCs from the stem cell graft donor, sampled from the stem cell graft. This chain joins TRBV12-3 or TRBV12-4 and TRBJ2-3; no firm D call. The CDR3 DNA reads TGTGCCAGCAATTGGAACTGGGCCACAGATACGCAGTATTTT. The encoded protein is CASNWNWATDTQYF.